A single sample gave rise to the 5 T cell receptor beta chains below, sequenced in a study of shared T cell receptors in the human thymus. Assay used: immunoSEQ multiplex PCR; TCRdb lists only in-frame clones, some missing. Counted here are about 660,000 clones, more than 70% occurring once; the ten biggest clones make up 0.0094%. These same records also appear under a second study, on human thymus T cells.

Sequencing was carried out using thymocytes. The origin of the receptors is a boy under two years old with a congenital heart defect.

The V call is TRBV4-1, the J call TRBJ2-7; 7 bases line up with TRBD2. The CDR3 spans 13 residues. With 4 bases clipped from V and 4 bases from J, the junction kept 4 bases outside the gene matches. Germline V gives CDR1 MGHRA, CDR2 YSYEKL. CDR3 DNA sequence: TGCGCCAGCAGCCGGGGGGGGGAATACGAGCAGTACTTC. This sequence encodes CASSRGGEYEQYF.

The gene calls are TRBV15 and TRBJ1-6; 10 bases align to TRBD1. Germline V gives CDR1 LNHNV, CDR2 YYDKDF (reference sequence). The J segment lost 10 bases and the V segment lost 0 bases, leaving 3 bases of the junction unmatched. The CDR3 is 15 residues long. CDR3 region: CATSRDRDRGSPLHF. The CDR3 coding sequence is TGTGCCACCAGCAGAGATCGGGACAGGGGCTCACCCCTCCACTTT.

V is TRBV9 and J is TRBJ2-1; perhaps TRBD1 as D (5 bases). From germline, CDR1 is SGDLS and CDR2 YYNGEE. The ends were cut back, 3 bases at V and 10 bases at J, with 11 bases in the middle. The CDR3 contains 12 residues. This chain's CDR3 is CASSGGAREQFF. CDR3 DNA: TGTGCCAGCAGCGGGGGCGCCCGGGAGCAGTTCTTC.

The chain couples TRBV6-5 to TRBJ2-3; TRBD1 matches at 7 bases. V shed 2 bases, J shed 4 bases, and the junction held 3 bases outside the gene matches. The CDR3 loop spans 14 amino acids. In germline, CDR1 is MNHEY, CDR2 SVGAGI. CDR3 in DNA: TGTGCCAGCAGTTACGACAGGGTAGCAGATACGCAGTATTTT. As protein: CASSYDRVADTQYF.

The CDR3 sequence: CASSLVGFLGREGTDTQYF. CDR3 in DNA: TGCGCCAGCAGCTTGGTTGGTTTCTTAGGCAGGGAAGGCACAGATACGCAGTATTTT. This rearrangement joins TRBV5-1 to TRBJ2-3, with TRBD1 as a possible D gene (5 bases). CDR1 and CDR2 from the germline V gene are SGHRS and YFSETQ. This CDR3 contains 19 residues. V was pared by 0 bases and J by 1 base, with 21 bases between.